The 27 T cell receptor beta chains in this list originate from one sample, sequenced in a study of CD8 T cells in Susac syndrome. With random hexamers, reverse transcription was performed on about 0.5 to 1 ug of RNA. One entry per CDR3 protein, called by TCRdb with MiXCR from the immunoSEQ multiplex PCR reads. The repertoire has 130,000 or so distinct CDR3 sequences, about 93% of them found once; the top ten carry about 0.25%. The sequenced sample consisted of CD8+ T cells from PBMCs. The source is a human donor with multiple sclerosis.

The chain employs TRBV27 and TRBJ2-4; D is perhaps TRBD1 or TRBD2 (5 bases each). V lost 0 bases, J lost 15 bases, and 15 bases lay in between. CDR1 MNHEY and CDR2 SMNVEV come from the germline V gene (reference sequence). The CDR3 covers 13 residues. For the CDR3, the DNA is TGTGCCAGCAGTTTATCTGCCGGGACCCGGTCGTACTTC. Protein product: CASSLSAGTRSYF.

This rearrangement joins TRBV6-5 to TRBJ2-2; TRBD1 matches at 8 bases. This CDR3 spans 14 amino acids. Germline lookup yields CDR1 MNHEY and CDR2 SVGAGI. V was clipped by 5 bases and J by 10 bases; unmatched bases: 9. CDR3 in amino acids: CASSPGQVTLELFF. CDR3 nucleotide sequence: TGTGCCAGCAGTCCGGGACAGGTCACACTGGAGCTGTTTTTT.

The sample holds a few counts of this clonotype. The chain has TRBV29-1 and TRBJ1-2; D is possibly TRBD1 (6 bases). With 7 bases removed from V and 4 bases from J, the gap between germline ends came to 10 bases. CDR1 is SQVTM and CDR2 is ANQGSEA in the germline V gene. This CDR3 is 11 amino acids long. The CDR3: CSAEDSYGYTF. The DNA of the CDR3 is TGCAGCGCTGAGGACAGCTATGGCTACACCTTC.

The chain combines TRBV27 with TRBJ2-2, with 10 bases that match TRBD1. The CDR3 loop spans 15 amino acids. Per the germline V gene, CDR1 is MNHEY and CDR2 is SMNVEV (reference sequence). J was trimmed by 6 bases and V by 6 bases; bases with no gene match: 7. CDR3 sequence (DNA): TGTGCCAGCAGCTGGACAGGGGGTTTCGCCGGGGAGCTGTTTTTT. Its translation is CASSWTGGFAGELFF.

V is TRBV9 and J is TRBJ2-6; D is possibly TRBD2 (5 bases). V dropped 4 bases and J dropped 4 bases, with 15 bases sitting between them. CDR3 length: 16 amino acids. Germline CDR1 and CDR2: SGDLS and YYNGEE. In nucleotides, the CDR3 is TGTGCCAGCAGCTTGACCAGAGGGAAGGGGGCCAACGTCCTGACTTTC. It yields the protein CASSLTRGKGANVLTF.

The V and J genes are TRBV6-1 and TRBJ2-2; 10 bases fit TRBD2. The length of the CDR3 is 16 residues. The J segment lost 6 bases and the V segment lost 6 bases, leaving 10 bases of the junction unmatched. CDR1 and CDR2 (germline): MNHNS, SASEGT. CDR3 sequence reads: CASRSSGSARSGELFF. For the CDR3, the DNA is TGTGCCAGCAGGTCTAGCGGGAGCGCTCGATCCGGGGAGCTGTTTTTT.

The rearrangement links TRBV29-1 to TRBJ2-3; D not resolved. Trimming took off 3 bases at V and 7 bases at J, with 8 bases between the two ends. CDR3 size: 11 residues. CDR1 is SQVTM, CDR2 ANQGSEA, per germline. CDR3 loop: CSVDSEYTQYF. CDR3 nucleotide sequence: TGCAGCGTTGACAGCGAATATACGCAGTATTTT.

This chain links TRBV6-5 with TRBJ1-2; D unresolved. V was pared by 0 bases and J by 1 base, with 3 bases between. The CDR3 extends over 13 amino acids. Per the germline V gene, CDR1 is MNHEY and CDR2 is SVGAGI. CDR3 in amino acids: CASSYSRNYGYTF. The CDR3 DNA reads TGTGCCAGCAGTTACTCGCGTAACTATGGCTACACCTTC.

This sequence joins TRBV4-2 and TRBJ1-5; 10 nucleotides line up with TRBD1. This CDR3 spans 15 amino acids. Per germline, CDR1 LGHNA and CDR2 YNFKEQ. V was pared by 3 bases and J by 5 bases, with 4 bases of the junction left unmatched. The CDR3 nucleotides are TGTGCCAGCAGCCATGAGGACAGGGGGGATCAGCCCCAGCATTTT. This gives the protein CASSHEDRGDQPQHF.

This clonotype was observed a single time. The chain has TRBV5-4 and TRBJ2-1; the D is unclear. There are 13 residues in the CDR3. Looked up from germline, CDR1 is SGHNT and CDR2 is YYREEE (reference sequence). Trimming pared 5 bases from V and 10 bases from J, leaving 16 bases between. The CDR3 region is CASSSPPTREQFF. The CDR3 region has the DNA TGTGCCAGCAGTTCCCCACCGACACGAGAGCAGTTCTTC. The whole variable domain, filled in from reference TRBV5-4 and TRBJ2-1, reads ETGVTQSPTHLIKTRGQQVTLRCSSQSGHNTVSWYQQALGQGPQFIFQYYREEENGRGNFPPRFSGLQFPNYSSELNVNALELDDSALYLCASSSPPTREQFFGPGTRLTVL.

This clonotype has just one count. The chain recombines TRBV15 with TRBJ2-7; the D gene is possibly TRBD1 (5 bases). Germline V gene data show CDR1 as LNHNV and CDR2 as YYDKDF (reference sequence). Trimming took 1 base from V and 1 from J, leaving 8 bases between them. This CDR3 is built from 14 residues. CDR3 amino acids: CATSRVGDSYEQYF. CDR3 DNA: TGTGCCACCAGCAGAGTAGGGGATTCCTACGAGCAGTACTTC.

CDR3 DNA: TGTGCCAGCAGCCAAGGAGGGGCCGCAGGGGAGACCCAGTACTTC. Translating it yields CASSQGGAAGETQYF. The chain recombines TRBV3-1 with TRBJ2-5, with D possibly called TRBD1 or TRBD2 (5 bases each). V was trimmed by 1 base and J by 5 bases, leaving 14 bases between them. Germline CDR1 reads LGHDT; CDR2 reads YNNKEL (reference sequence). The CDR3 sequence is 15 residues long.

V and J are TRBV27 and TRBJ2-7; TRBD2 agrees at 9 bases. This CDR3 has 15 amino acids. Germline CDR1 reads MNHEY; CDR2 reads SMNVEV (reference sequence). After removal of 2 bases from V and 2 bases from J, the junction contained 4 bases not matched to a gene. The DNA of the CDR3 is TGTGCCAGCAGTTTAGAGCCTAGCGGGGCCTACGAGCAGTACTTC. Protein: CASSLEPSGAYEQYF.

This clonotype was seen a single time. The rearrangement links TRBV4-1 to TRBJ1-2; 7 bases are a match to TRBD1. Germline CDR1 is MGHRA and CDR2 is YSYEKL. V lost 4 bases to trimming and J lost 7 bases; unmatched junction nucleotides: 12. This CDR3 has 15 amino acids. In nucleotides, the CDR3 is TGCGCCAGCAGCCCCGAACAGGGGATCTCGTCTGGCTACACCTTC. The encoded protein is CASSPEQGISSGYTF.

V and J are TRBV30 and TRBJ1-2, with D possibly matching TRBD1 (5 bases). With 3 bases removed from V and 4 bases from J, the gap between germline ends came to 6 bases. CDR1 and CDR2 (germline): GTSNPN, SVGIG (reference sequence). The CDR3 consists of 11 residues. The CDR3, as DNA: TGTGCCTGGAGAGGGGTCTATGGCTACACCTTC. Protein: CAWRGVYGYTF.

V usage is TRBV29-1 and J usage is TRBJ2-4, with 7 nucleotides matching TRBD1. The CDR3 totals 17 residues. V lost 1 base to trimming and J lost 0 bases; unmatched junction nucleotides: 9. Germline V gives CDR1 SQVTM, CDR2 ANQGSEA. For the CDR3, the DNA is TGCAGCGTTGAAGGGTCGGGACAGAGTCTAGCCAAAAACATTCAGTACTTC. Amino acids: CSVEGSGQSLAKNIQYF.

The chain uses TRBV5-1 and TRBJ2-3; tentatively, D is TRBD2 (6 bases). Trimming stripped 6 bases from V and 2 bases from J, with 16 bases between. This CDR3 spans 15 amino acids. Germline-derived CDR1 and CDR2 are SGHRS and YFSETQ. The CDR3 sequence is CASKEGRAITDTQYF. The CDR3, as DNA: TGCGCCAGCAAGGAGGGCCGGGCGATCACAGATACGCAGTATTTT.

The genes are TRBV6-2 or TRBV6-3 and TRBJ1-1, with unresolved D. With 2 bases removed from V and 6 bases from J, the gap between germline ends came to 4 bases. Germline V lookup: CDR1 MNHEY, CDR2 SVGEGT. The CDR3 contains 11 residues. Here the CDR3 reads CASSYEAEAFF. The CDR3 DNA reads as TGTGCCAGCAGTTACGAGGCTGAAGCTTTCTTT.

The chain is built from TRBV15 and TRBJ1-4; 8 bases fit TRBD1. After removal of 5 bases from V and 8 bases from J, the junction contained 4 bases not matched to a gene. Germline values: CDR1 LNHNV, CDR2 YYDKDF (reference sequence). The CDR3 contains 13 residues. The CDR3 here is CATSEDRGEKLFF. CDR3 DNA sequence: TGTGCCACCAGCGAAGACAGGGGAGAAAAACTGTTTTTT.

The chain couples TRBV6-5 to TRBJ1-2; unclear D gene. CDR3 length: 13 amino acids. CDR1 MNHEY and CDR2 SVGAGI come from the germline V gene. V was pared by 8 bases and J by 8 bases, with 18 bases between. The CDR3 DNA is TGTGCCAGCCAAGGACTCCCGACCCGCGGCTACACCTTC. The encoded protein is CASQGLPTRGYTF.

The CDR3 here is CARMMGGKTEAFF. The DNA of the CDR3 is TGTGCCCGTATGATGGGGGGAAAAACTGAAGCTTTCTTT. The chain couples TRBV30 to TRBJ1-1; a weak D match, TRBD1 (5 bases). Germline V gene sequence: CDR1 GTSNPN, CDR2 SVGIG (reference sequence). V was shortened by 8 bases and J by 5 bases, with 18 bases between the two germline ends. This CDR3 contains 13 residues.

The chain employs TRBV15 and TRBJ1-2; D not resolved. Trimming pared 5 bases from V and 2 bases from J, leaving 9 bases between. The CDR3 is made up of 13 amino acids. CDR1 and CDR2 (germline): LNHNV, YYDKDF (reference sequence). The CDR3 protein is CATSGSQNYGYTF. The CDR3 DNA follows: TGTGCCACCAGCGGATCCCAGAACTATGGCTACACCTTC.

This clonotype showed up just a few times. The CDR3 nucleotides read TGTGCCAGCAGCTTAGTCAGGGGGGAGAACATTCAGTACTTC. Translation: CASSLVRGENIQYF. The chain carries TRBV7-2 and TRBJ2-4; TRBD1 might be the D (7 bases). Trimming took 1 base from V and 7 from J, leaving 11 bases between them. Germline V gene data show CDR1 as SGHTA and CDR2 as FQGNSA. CDR3 length: 14 residues.

The chain joins TRBV19 to TRBJ2-1; 7 bases agree with TRBD1. The CDR3 loop spans 13 amino acids. Looked up from germline, CDR1 is LNHDA and CDR2 is SQIVND (reference sequence). The junction had 6 bases not matched to a gene; V was cut back by 7 bases and J by 6 bases. The CDR3 region is CASTLQGINEQFF. For the CDR3, the DNA is TGTGCCAGTACCCTACAGGGGATCAATGAGCAGTTCTTC.

The chain recombines TRBV2 with TRBJ2-7; D is possibly TRBD1 (6 bases). CDR1 and CDR2 from the germline V gene are SNHLY and FYNNEI. The V end lost 1 base, the J end lost 6 bases, and 13 bases lay between the germline ends. The CDR3 length is 14 residues. As DNA, the CDR3 is TGTGCCAGCAGTGAAGAGGGGGAACTCCGCGAGCAGTACTTC. Its translation: CASSEEGELREQYF. The full variable domain, in which reference TRBV2 and TRBJ2-7 provide the parts outside the CDR3, is EPEVTQTPSHQVTQMGQEVILRCVPISNHLYFYWYRQILGQKVEFLVSFYNNEISEKSEIFDDQFSVERPDGSNFTLKIRSTKLEDSAMYFCASSEEGELREQYFGPGTRLTVT.

The genes are TRBV30 and TRBJ2-3; TRBD1 matches 9 bases. In germline, CDR1 is GTSNPN, CDR2 SVGIG (reference sequence). There are 14 residues in the CDR3. V lost 8 bases to trimming and J lost 6 bases; unmatched junction nucleotides: 12. CDR3 sequence (DNA): TGTGCCCAAACGGGACAGGGAGGTTTGGATACGCAGTATTTT. This gives the protein CAQTGQGGLDTQYF.

The chain joins TRBV6-5 to TRBJ1-3; D remains ambiguous. The CDR3 spans 15 residues. From germline, CDR1 is MNHEY and CDR2 SVGAGI. V shed 7 bases and J shed 0 bases, with 13 bases lying between them. CDR3 sequence (DNA): TGTGCCAGCATACCGACGGGGAACTCTGGAAACACCATATATTTT. It is translated as CASIPTGNSGNTIYF.